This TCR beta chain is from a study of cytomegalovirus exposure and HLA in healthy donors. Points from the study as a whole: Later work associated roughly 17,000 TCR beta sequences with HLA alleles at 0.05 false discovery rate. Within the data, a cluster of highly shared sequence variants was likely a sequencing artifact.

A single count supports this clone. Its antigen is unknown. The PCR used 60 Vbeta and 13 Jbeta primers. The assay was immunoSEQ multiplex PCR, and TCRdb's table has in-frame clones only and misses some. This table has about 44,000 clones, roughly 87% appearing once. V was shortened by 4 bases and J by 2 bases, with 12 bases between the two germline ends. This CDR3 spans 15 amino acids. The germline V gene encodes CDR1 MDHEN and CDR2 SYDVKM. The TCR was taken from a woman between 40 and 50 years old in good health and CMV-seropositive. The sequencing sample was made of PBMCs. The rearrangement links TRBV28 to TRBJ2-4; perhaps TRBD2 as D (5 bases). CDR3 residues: CASSSEGGTKNIQYF. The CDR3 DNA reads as TGTGCCAGCAGTTCCGAGGGTGGAACCAAAAACATTCAGTACTTC.